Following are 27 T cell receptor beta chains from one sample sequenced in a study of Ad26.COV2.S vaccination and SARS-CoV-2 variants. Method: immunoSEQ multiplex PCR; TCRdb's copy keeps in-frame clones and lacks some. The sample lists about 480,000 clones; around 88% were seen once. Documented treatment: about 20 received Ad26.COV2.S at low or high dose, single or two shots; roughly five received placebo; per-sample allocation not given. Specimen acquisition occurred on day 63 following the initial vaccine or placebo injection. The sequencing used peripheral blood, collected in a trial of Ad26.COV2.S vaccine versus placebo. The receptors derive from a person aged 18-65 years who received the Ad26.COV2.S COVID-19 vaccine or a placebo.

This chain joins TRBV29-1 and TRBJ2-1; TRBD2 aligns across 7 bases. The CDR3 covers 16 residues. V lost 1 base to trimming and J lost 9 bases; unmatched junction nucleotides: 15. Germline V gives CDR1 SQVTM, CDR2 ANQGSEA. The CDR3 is CSVEVPWGGTTSEQFF. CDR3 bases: TGCAGCGTTGAAGTTCCGTGGGGAGGGACTACAAGTGAGCAGTTCTTC.

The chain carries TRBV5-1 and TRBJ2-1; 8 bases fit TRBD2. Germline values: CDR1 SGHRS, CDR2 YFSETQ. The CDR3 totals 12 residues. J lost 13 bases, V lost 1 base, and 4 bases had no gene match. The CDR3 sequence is CASSLRAGAQFF. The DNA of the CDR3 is TGCGCCAGCAGCTTGCGAGCGGGGGCTCAGTTCTTC. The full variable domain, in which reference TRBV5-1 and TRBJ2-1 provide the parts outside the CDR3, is KAGVTQTPRYLIKTRGQQVTLSCSPISGHRSVSWYQQTPGQGLQFLFEYFSETQRNKGNFPGRFSGRQFSNSRSEMNVSTLELGDSALYLCASSLRAGAQFFGPGTRLTVL.

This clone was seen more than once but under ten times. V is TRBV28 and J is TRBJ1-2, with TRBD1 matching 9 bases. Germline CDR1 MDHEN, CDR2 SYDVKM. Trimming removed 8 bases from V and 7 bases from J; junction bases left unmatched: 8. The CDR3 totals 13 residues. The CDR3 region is CASGEQGAPGYTF. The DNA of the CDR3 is TGTGCCAGCGGTGAACAGGGGGCTCCTGGCTACACCTTC.

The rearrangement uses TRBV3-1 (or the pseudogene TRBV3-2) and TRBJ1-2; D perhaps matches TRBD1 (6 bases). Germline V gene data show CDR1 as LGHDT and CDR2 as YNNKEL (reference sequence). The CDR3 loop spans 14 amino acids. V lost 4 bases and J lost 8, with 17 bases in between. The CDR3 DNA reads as TGTGCCAGCAGCCCCCGGGGGGCTGCTGAGGGCTACACCTTC. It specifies CASSPRGAAEGYTF.

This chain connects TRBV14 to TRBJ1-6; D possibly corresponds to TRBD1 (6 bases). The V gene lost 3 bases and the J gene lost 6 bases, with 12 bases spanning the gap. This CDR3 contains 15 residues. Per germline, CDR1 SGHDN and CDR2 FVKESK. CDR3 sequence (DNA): TGTGCCAGCAGCCATCTAGGGGGGGGTAATTCACCCCTCCACTTT. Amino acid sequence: CASSHLGGGNSPLHF.

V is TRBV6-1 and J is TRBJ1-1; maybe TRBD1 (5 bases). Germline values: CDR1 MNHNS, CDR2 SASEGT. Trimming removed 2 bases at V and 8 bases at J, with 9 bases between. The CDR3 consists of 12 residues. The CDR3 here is CASSENWGEAFF. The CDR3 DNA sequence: TGTGCCAGCAGTGAAAACTGGGGGGAAGCTTTCTTT.

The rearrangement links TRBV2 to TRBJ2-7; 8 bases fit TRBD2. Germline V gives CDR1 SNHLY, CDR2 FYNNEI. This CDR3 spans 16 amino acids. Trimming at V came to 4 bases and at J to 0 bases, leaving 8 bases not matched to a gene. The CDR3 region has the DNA TGTGCCAGCAGTGGTGCTTCCAGCGGGAGCTCCTACGAGCAGTACTTC. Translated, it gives CASSGASSGSSYEQYF.

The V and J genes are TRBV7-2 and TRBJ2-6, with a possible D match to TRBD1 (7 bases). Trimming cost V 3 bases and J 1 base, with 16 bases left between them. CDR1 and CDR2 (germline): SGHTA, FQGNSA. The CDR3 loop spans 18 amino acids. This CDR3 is CASSFGQGGTSGANVLTF. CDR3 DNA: TGTGCCAGCAGCTTCGGGCAGGGGGGAACATCTGGGGCCAACGTCCTGACTTTC.

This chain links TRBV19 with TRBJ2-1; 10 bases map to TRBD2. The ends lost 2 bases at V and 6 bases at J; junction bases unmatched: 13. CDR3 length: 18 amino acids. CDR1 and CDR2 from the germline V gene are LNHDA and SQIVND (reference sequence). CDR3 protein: CASSIRPPLAGVINEQFF. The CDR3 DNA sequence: TGTGCCAGTAGTATAAGACCCCCTCTAGCGGGAGTGATCAATGAGCAGTTCTTC. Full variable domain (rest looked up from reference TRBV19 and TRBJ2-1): DGGITQSPKYLFRKEGQNVTLSCEQNLNHDAMYWYRQDPGQGLRLIYYSQIVNDFQKGDIAEGYSVSREKKESFPLTVTSAQKNPTAFYLCASSIRPPLAGVINEQFFGPGTRLTVL.

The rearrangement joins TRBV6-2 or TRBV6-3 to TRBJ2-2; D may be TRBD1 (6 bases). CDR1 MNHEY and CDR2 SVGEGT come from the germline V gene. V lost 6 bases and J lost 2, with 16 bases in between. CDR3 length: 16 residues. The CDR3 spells CASSRRQVPNTGELFF. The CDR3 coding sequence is TGTGCCAGCAGCCGAAGACAGGTTCCCAACACCGGGGAGCTGTTTTTT.

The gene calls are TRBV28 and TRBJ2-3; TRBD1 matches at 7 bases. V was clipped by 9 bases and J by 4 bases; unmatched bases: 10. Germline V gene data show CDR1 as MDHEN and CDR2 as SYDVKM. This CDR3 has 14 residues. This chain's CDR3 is CASKSGGVADTQYF. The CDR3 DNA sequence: TGTGCCAGTAAATCAGGGGGTGTCGCAGATACGCAGTATTTT.

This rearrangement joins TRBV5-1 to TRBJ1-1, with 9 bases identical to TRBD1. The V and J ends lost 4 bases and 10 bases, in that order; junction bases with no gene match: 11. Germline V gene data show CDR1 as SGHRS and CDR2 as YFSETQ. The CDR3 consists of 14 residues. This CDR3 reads CASSTQGADLGAFF. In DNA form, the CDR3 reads TGCGCCAGCAGCACACAGGGGGCGGATCTCGGAGCTTTCTTT.

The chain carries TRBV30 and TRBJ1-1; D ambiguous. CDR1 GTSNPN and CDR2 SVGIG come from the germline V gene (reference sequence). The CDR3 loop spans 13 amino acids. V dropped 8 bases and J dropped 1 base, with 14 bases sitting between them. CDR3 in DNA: TGTGCCAGCCAAGGAGGACCGAACACTGAAGCTTTCTTT. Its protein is CASQGGPNTEAFF.

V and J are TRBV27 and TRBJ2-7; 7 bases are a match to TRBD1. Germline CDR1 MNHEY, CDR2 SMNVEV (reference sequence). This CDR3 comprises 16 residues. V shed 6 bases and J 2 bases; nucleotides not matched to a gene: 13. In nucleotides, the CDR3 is TGTGCCAGCAGCCCGCTTCAGGGGGTGTTACCCTACGAGCAGTACTTC. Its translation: CASSPLQGVLPYEQYF.

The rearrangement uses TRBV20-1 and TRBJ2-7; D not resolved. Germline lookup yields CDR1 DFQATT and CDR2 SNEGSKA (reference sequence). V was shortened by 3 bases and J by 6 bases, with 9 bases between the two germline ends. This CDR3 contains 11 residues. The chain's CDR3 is CSARGHGEQYF. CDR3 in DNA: TGCAGTGCTAGGGGCCACGGCGAGCAGTACTTC.

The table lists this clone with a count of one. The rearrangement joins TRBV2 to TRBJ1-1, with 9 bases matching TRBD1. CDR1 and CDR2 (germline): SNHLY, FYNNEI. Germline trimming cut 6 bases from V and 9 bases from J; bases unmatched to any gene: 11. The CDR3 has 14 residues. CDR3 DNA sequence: TGTGCCAGCAGCCATAAGCGGGGGACAGGGAAAGCTTTCTTT. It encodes CASSHKRGTGKAFF.

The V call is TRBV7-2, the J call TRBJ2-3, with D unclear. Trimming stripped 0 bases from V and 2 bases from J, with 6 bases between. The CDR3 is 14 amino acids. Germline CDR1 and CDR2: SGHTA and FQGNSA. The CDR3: CASSLAHITDTQYF. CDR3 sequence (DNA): TGTGCCAGCAGCTTAGCGCATATCACAGATACGCAGTATTTT.

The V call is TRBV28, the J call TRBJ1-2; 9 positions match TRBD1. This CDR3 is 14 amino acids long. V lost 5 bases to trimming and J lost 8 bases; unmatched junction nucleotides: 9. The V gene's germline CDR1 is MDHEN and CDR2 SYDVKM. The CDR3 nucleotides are TGTGCCAGCAGTCGGGTCGGGACAGGGAGAGGCTACACCTTC. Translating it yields CASSRVGTGRGYTF.

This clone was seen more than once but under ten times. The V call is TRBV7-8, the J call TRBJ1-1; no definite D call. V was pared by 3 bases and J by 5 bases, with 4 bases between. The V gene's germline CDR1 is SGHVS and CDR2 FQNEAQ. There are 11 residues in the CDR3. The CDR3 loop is CASSFITEAFF. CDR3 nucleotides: TGTGCCAGCAGCTTCATAACTGAAGCTTTCTTT.

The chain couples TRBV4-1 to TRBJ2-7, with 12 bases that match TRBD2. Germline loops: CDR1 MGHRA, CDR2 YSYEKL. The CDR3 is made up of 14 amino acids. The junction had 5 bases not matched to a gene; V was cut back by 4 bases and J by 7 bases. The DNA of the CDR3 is TGCGCCAGCAGCCCGGGACTAGCGGGCCGGGAGCAGTACTTC. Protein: CASSPGLAGREQYF.

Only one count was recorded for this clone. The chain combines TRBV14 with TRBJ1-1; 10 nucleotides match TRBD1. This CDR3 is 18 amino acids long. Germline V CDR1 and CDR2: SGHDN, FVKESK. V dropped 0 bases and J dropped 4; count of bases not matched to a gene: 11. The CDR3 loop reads CASSQEGTGARRGTEAFF. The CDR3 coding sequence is TGTGCCAGCAGCCAAGAAGGGACAGGGGCCCGCCGTGGCACTGAAGCTTTCTTT.

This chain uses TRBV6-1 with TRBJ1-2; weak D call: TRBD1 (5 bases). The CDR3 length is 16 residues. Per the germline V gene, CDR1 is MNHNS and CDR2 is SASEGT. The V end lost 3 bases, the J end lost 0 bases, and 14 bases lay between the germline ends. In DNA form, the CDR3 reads TGTGCCAGCAGTGACGGCAGGGCACCTTCTAACTATGGCTACACCTTC. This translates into CASSDGRAPSNYGYTF.

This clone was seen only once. The DNA for the CDR3 is TGTGCCAGCAGCCCGACTGGTTTCGATCAGCCCCAGCATTTT. Its protein product is CASSPTGFDQPQHF. This chain joins TRBV6-2 or TRBV6-3 and TRBJ1-5; no firm D call. CDR1 is MNHEY and CDR2 is SVGEGT in the germline V gene. V lost 6 bases and J 5 bases, leaving 14 bases between the germline ends. The CDR3 consists of 14 residues.

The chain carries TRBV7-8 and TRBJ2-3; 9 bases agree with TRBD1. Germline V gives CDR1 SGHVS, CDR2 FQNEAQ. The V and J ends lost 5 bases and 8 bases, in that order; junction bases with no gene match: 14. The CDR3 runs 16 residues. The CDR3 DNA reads TGTGCCAGCAGCCCAACGGTGGGACAGGGCTTCGTTACGCAGTATTTT. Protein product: CASSPTVGQGFVTQYF.

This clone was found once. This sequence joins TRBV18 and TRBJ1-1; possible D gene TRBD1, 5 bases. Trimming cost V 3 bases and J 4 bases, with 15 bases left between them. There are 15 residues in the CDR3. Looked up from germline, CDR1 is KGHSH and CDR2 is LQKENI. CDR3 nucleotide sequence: TGTGCCAGCTCACCTAACAGGTTGGCTAGCACTGAAGCTTTCTTT. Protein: CASSPNRLASTEAFF.

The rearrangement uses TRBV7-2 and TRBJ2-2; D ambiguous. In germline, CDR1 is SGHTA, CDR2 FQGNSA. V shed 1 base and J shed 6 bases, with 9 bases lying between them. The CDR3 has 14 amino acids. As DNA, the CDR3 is TGTGCCAGCAGCTTAGTTAGGGTGGCCGGGGAGCTGTTTTTT. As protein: CASSLVRVAGELFF. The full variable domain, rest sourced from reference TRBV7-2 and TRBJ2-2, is GAGVSQSPSNKVTEKGKDVELRCDPISGHTALYWYRQSLGQGLEFLIYFQGNSAPDKSGLPSDRFSAERTGGSVSTLTIQRTQQEDSAVYLCASSLVRVAGELFFGEGSRLTVL.

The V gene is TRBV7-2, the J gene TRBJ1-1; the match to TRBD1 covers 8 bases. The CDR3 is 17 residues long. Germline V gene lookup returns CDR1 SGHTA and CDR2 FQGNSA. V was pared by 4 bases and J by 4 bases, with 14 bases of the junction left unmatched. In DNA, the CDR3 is TGTGCCAGCAGCTCCCTGGGCAGGGGGCTGGTCGGCACTGAAGCTTTCTTT. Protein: CASSSLGRGLVGTEAFF. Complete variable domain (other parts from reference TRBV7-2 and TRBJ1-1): GAGVSQSPSNKVTEKGKDVELRCDPISGHTALYWYRQSLGQGLEFLIYFQGNSAPDKSGLPSDRFSAERTGGSVSTLTIQRTQQEDSAVYLCASSSLGRGLVGTEAFFGQGTRLTVV.